Following are 5 T cell receptor beta chains from one sample sequenced in a study of blood T cell repertoires in COVID-19. Sequenced by immunoSEQ multiplex PCR; TCRdb stores in-frame clones only, minus some. This sample has about 75,000 clones, with approximately 89% found just once. Material for sequencing was peripheral blood. The receptor set was obtained from a woman between 65 and 79 years old with acute or convalescent COVID-19.

V gene TRBV5-6 combines with J gene TRBJ2-1, with TRBD1 matching over 12 bases. J was trimmed by 4 bases and V by 4 bases; bases with no gene match: 6. Germline V gene data show CDR1 as SGHDT and CDR2 as YYEEEE. There are 16 residues in the CDR3. The CDR3 spells CASSPEGQGAYNEQFF. Here the CDR3 DNA reads TGTGCCAGCAGCCCGGAGGGACAGGGGGCGTACAATGAGCAGTTCTTC.

This chain connects TRBV2 to TRBJ1-5; D gene unclear. The germline gives CDR1 SNHLY, CDR2 FYNNEI. The V end was cut by 3 bases, the J end by 6 bases, with 9 bases between. The CDR3 extends over 13 amino acids. This CDR3 is CASSDWEGQPQHF. Here the CDR3 DNA reads TGTGCCAGCAGTGACTGGGAGGGTCAGCCCCAGCATTTT.

The sample holds a few counts of this clone. The chain uses TRBV5-1 and TRBJ1-3; D may be TRBD1 (5 bases). The V end was cut by 0 bases, the J end by 0 bases, with 10 bases between. The CDR3 runs to 16 residues. Looked up from germline, CDR1 is SGHRS and CDR2 is YFSETQ. CDR3 sequence (DNA): TGCGCCAGCAGCTTGGGCCCCCAGGGCTCTGGAAACACCATATATTTT. This sequence encodes CASSLGPQGSGNTIYF.

The V gene is TRBV12-3 or TRBV12-4, the J gene TRBJ2-4, with D hard to call. V dropped 3 bases and J dropped 6 bases, with 9 bases sitting between them. CDR3 length: 13 amino acids. CDR3 nucleotides: TGTGCCAGCAGTTTGAACGCAGGAAACATTCAGTACTTC. The encoded protein is CASSLNAGNIQYF.

The J gene is TRBJ2-7, the V gene TRBV3-1 (or the pseudogene TRBV3-2); 9 nucleotides line up with TRBD2. The length of the CDR3 is 14 residues. Germline CDR1 and CDR2: LGHDT and YNNKEL (reference sequence). Trimming took 6 bases from V and 6 from J; bases not matched to a gene: 9. The CDR3 sequence is CASSPLGGGAEQYF. CDR3 bases: TGTGCCAGCAGTCCTCTTGGCGGGGGGGCCGAGCAGTACTTC.